This TCR beta chain was identified in a study of spatial heterogeneity in lung cancer. On the study more broadly: More beta-chain than alpha-chain sequences were consistently detected.

This clonotype came up many times. The germline CDR1 and CDR2 sequences are DFQATT and SNEGSKA (reference sequence). CDR3 length: 15 residues. The germline V and J ends were trimmed by 1 base and 7 bases, with 16 bases remaining between them. Each molecule of TCR cDNA was tagged with one unique molecular identifier. TCRdb called the 5' RACE reads again in MiXCR, with one record for every CDR3 protein. The sample includes roughly 18,000 distinct CDR3 sequences, 9.2% seen only once; the top ten take about a fifth. Time point of the sample: blood at routine non-recurrence follow-up after resection. Without sorting, whole RNA was sequenced from tumor, nontumor lung or frozen PBMC.

This chain uses TRBV20-1 with TRBJ1-4, with D perhaps TRBD1 (5 bases). The source is a male donor with early-stage non-small cell lung cancer. The specimen comprised PBMCs, sampled at follow-up. The CDR3 nucleotides read TGCAGTGCTAGAGGGGGCGGGATGAGGGGTGAAAAACTGTTTTTT. Its protein product is CSARGGGMRGEKLFF.